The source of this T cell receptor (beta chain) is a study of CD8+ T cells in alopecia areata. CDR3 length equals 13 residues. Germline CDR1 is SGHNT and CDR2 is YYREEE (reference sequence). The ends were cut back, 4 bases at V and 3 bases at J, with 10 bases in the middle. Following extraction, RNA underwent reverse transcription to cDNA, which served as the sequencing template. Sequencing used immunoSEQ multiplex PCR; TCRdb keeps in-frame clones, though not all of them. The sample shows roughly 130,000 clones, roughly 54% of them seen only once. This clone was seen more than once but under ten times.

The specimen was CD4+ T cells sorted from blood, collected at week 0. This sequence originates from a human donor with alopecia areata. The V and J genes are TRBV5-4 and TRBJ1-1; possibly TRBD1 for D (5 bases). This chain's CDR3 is CASSVGADTEAFF. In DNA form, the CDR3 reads TGTGCCAGCAGCGTAGGGGCGGACACTGAAGCTTTCTTT.